Given below is one T cell receptor (beta chain) in context. This could be a read error, since a much larger clone is one nucleotide away. The sample belongs to a study of blood T cells in healthy people across ages. Germline lookup yields CDR1 SGHRS and CDR2 YFSETQ. The V gene lost 3 bases and the J gene lost 3 bases, with 11 bases spanning the gap. The CDR3 runs 14 residues. It was with a sample-barcoded 5' primer and a J-beta primer mix that a second PCR of about 6 to 12 cycles was run. One entry per CDR3 protein, called by TCRdb with MiXCR from the 5' RACE reads. The table includes 750,000 to 950,000 distinct CDR3 sequences, 29% detected once. These same data were also listed under a study on T cells of mothers and their children. This second study says: In this cohort, donors were three healthy Caucasian mothers plus their six children.

The sample was blood. The sequence was collected from a woman aged 40 to 49 in good health. The V gene is TRBV5-1, the J gene TRBJ2-3; D is perhaps TRBD1 (6 bases). CDR3 loop: CASSCSRGTDTQYF. The DNA for the CDR3 is TGCGCCAGCAGCTGCTCCAGGGGTACAGATACGCAGTATTTT.